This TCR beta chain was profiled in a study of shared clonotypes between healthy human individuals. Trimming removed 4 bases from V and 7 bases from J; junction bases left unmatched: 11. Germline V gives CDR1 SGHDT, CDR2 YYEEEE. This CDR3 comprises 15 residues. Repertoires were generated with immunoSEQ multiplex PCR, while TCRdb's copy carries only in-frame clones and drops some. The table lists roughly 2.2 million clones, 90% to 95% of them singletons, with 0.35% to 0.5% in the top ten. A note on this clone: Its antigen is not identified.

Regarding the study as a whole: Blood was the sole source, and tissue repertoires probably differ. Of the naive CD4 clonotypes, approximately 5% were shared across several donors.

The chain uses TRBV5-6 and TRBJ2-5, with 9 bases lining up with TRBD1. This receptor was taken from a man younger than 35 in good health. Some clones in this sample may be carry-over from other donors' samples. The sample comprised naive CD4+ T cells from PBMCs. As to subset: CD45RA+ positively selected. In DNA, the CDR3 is TGTGCCAGCAGCCTCATAGGGACAGGGATAGGGACCCAGTACTTC. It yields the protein CASSLIGTGIGTQYF.